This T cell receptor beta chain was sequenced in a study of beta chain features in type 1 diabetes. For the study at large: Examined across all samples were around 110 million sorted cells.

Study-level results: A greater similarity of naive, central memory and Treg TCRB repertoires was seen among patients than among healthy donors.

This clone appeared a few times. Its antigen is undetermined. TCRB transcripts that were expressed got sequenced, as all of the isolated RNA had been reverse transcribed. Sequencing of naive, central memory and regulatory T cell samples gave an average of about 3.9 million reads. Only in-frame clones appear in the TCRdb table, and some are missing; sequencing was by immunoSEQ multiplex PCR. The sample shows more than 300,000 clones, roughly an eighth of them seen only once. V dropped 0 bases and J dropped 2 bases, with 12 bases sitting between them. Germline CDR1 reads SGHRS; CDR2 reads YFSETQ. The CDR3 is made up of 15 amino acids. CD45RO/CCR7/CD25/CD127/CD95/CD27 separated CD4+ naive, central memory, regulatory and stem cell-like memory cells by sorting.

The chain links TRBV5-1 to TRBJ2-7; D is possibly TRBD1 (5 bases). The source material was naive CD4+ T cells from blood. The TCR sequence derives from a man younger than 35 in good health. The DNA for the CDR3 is TGCGCCAGCAGCTTGGCGACAGTCTTACCCTACGAGCAGTACTTC. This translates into CASSLATVLPYEQYF.